Following are 16 T cell receptor beta chains from one sample sequenced in a study of T cells in Graves' hyperthyroidism and ophthalmopathy. It was RNA transcripts that yielded the amplified TCR beta CDR3 regions. During a first-round RT-PCR of the TCR CDR3, the HTBI primer set was used. TCRdb ran MiXCR on the multiplex PCR reads and lists one entry per CDR3 protein. The data show hundreds of thousands of distinct CDR3 sequences, 38% seen once. Source material: blood. These receptors all stem from a man in his late teens or twenties with Graves' hyperthyroidism.

This clonotype has more than one count but fewer than ten. V gene TRBV12-3 or TRBV12-4 combines with J gene TRBJ1-1; possibly TRBD1 for D (6 bases). This CDR3 spans 14 amino acids. V gave up 5 bases and J gave up 1 base, with 11 bases separating them. CDR3 protein: CASSGGTQNTEAFF. Written as DNA, the CDR3 is TGTGCCAGCAGTGGGGGGACACAGAACACTGAAGCTTTCTTT.

This clonotype was seen ten or more times. This chain links TRBV20-1 with TRBJ1-6; the D gene is possibly TRBD1 (6 bases). The CDR3 sequence is 13 residues long. Trimming left V 5 bases short and J 6 bases short, with 11 bases between. Germline-derived CDR1 and CDR2 are DFQATT and SNEGSKA (reference sequence). CDR3: CSAVQGSNSPLHF. CDR3 nucleotide sequence: TGCAGTGCTGTGCAGGGGAGTAATTCACCCCTCCACTTT.

The J gene is TRBJ2-3, the V gene TRBV29-1; D is undetermined. Germline CDR1 is SQVTM and CDR2 is ANQGSEA. The CDR3 is 12 residues long. V lost 0 bases to trimming and J lost 3 bases, with 4 bases between them. For the CDR3, the DNA is TGCAGCGTTGAAGAGATTACAGATACGCAGTATTTT. This sequence encodes CSVEEITDTQYF.

The chain carries TRBV24-1 and TRBJ1-5; TRBD1 might be the D (5 bases). Trimming left V 4 bases short and J 4 bases short, with 13 bases between. CDR1 and CDR2 (germline): KGHDR, SFDVKD. The CDR3 is made up of 15 amino acids. The CDR3 DNA is TGTGCCACCAGTGAGACGGGGGATACAAATCAGCCCCAGCATTTT. Protein product: CATSETGDTNQPQHF.

This rearrangement joins TRBV12-3 or TRBV12-4 to TRBJ2-5, with D possibly matching TRBD2 (6 bases). This CDR3 spans 15 amino acids. Trimming left V 4 bases short and J 4 bases short, with 16 bases between. The CDR3 DNA reads TGTGCCAGCAGTTGGAGGGGCCAGGCGGGAGAGACCCAGTACTTC. It codes for CASSWRGQAGETQYF.

J is TRBJ2-2 and V is TRBV5-5; no clear D. V was trimmed by 2 bases and J by 0 bases, leaving 8 bases between them. Germline V gives CDR1 SGHKS, CDR2 YYEKEE (reference sequence). The CDR3 runs 15 residues. The CDR3, as DNA: TGTGCCAGCAGCTTCGGGCTTCCGAACACCGGGGAGCTGTTTTTT. As protein: CASSFGLPNTGELFF.

This chain connects TRBV19 to TRBJ1-6, with 8 bases matching TRBD1. From germline, CDR1 is LNHDA and CDR2 SQIVND (reference sequence). The CDR3 has 16 amino acids. The trim removed 5 bases at V and 4 bases at J, leaving 7 bases unmatched. The CDR3 sequence is CASSGQGQVYNSPLHF. CDR3 nucleotides: TGTGCCAGTAGTGGGCAGGGACAGGTGTATAATTCACCCCTCCACTTT.

This clonotype was detected only a few times. The chain has TRBV7-2 and TRBJ2-2, with D unclear. Germline CDR1 SGHTA, CDR2 FQGNSA. Trimming stripped 4 bases from V and 5 bases from J, with 8 bases between. The CDR3 loop spans 13 amino acids. The CDR3 nucleotides read TGTGCCAGCAGCTCCCAGAGAACCGGGGAGCTGTTTTTT. This gives the protein CASSSQRTGELFF.

CDR3 DNA sequence: TGCAGCGTTGAAGCCACAGGGGCCCTAGGGCAGCCCCAGCATTTT. Its protein product is CSVEATGALGQPQHF. V gene TRBV29-1 combines with J gene TRBJ1-5; 7 nucleotides align to TRBD1. CDR3 size: 15 residues. CDR1 is SQVTM and CDR2 is ANQGSEA in the germline V gene. The junction had 10 bases not matched to a gene; V was cut back by 1 base and J by 7 bases.

V gene TRBV7-2 combines with J gene TRBJ1-1; no clear D. Trimming pared 6 bases from V and 1 base from J, leaving 12 bases between. The CDR3 contains 14 residues. Germline V CDR1 and CDR2: SGHTA, FQGNSA. The CDR3 nucleotides are TGTGCCAGCAGGTCAATCGTCGGGAACACTGAAGCTTTCTTT. It translates to CASRSIVGNTEAFF.

This rearrangement joins TRBV20-1 to TRBJ2-2, with 12 bases identical to TRBD2. Germline CDR1 reads DFQATT; CDR2 reads SNEGSKA (reference sequence). V was pared by 1 base and J by 4 bases, with 4 bases of the junction left unmatched. The CDR3 runs 16 residues. CDR3 sequence reads: CSARGQLAGGTGELFF. The CDR3 DNA reads as TGCAGTGCTAGAGGCCAACTAGCGGGAGGCACCGGGGAGCTGTTTTTT.

The rearrangement links TRBV19 to TRBJ2-2; 7 positions agree with TRBD2. The CDR3 is made up of 15 amino acids. Looked up from germline, CDR1 is LNHDA and CDR2 is SQIVND (reference sequence). The trim removed 7 bases at V and 8 bases at J, leaving 13 bases unmatched. The CDR3 loop is CASNPTSDYIGELFF. The CDR3 DNA is TGTGCCAGTAACCCTACTAGCGACTACATAGGGGAGCTGTTTTTT. Looking up the rest from reference TRBV19 and TRBJ2-2 gives the full variable domain: DGGITQSPKYLFRKEGQNVTLSCEQNLNHDAMYWYRQDPGQGLRLIYYSQIVNDFQKGDIAEGYSVSREKKESFPLTVTSAQKNPTAFYLCASNPTSDYIGELFFGEGSRLTVL.

The DNA for the CDR3 is TGTGCCAGCAGTACCCAGGGGAACACCATATATTTT. As protein: CASSTQGNTIYF. The chain combines TRBV7-9 with TRBJ1-3, with a tentative D call TRBD1 (6 bases). Per germline, CDR1 SEHNR and CDR2 FQNEAQ (reference sequence). CDR3 length equals 12 residues. Trimming shortened V by 6 bases and J by 7 bases, and 10 bases separated the two germline ends.

This clonotype was picked up one time. J is TRBJ2-2 and V is TRBV5-5, with D possibly TRBD1 on 6 matching bases. The V gene's germline CDR1 is SGHKS and CDR2 YYEKEE (reference sequence). The CDR3 totals 15 residues. Trimming left V 3 bases short and J 3 bases short, with 12 bases between. The chain's CDR3 is CASSSHRVHTGELFF. CDR3 DNA sequence: TGTGCCAGCAGCTCTCACAGGGTTCACACCGGGGAGCTGTTTTTT.

This clonotype has more than one count but fewer than ten. The chain couples TRBV11-2 to TRBJ1-2; no definite D call. Germline V gene data show CDR1 as SGHAT and CDR2 as FQNNGV. The CDR3 runs to 11 residues. The germline V and J ends were trimmed by 5 bases and 6 bases, with 7 bases remaining between them. CDR3 loop: CASSRGNGYTF. Here the CDR3 DNA reads TGTGCCAGCAGCCGCGGAAATGGCTACACCTTC. The full variable domain, its missing parts supplied by reference TRBV11-2 and TRBJ1-2, is EAGVAQSPRYKIIEKRQSVAFWCNPISGHATLYWYQQILGQGPKLLIQFQNNGVVDDSQLPKDRFSAERLKGVDSTLKIQPAKLEDSAVYLCASSRGNGYTFGSGTRLTVV.

This chain links TRBV10-3 with TRBJ2-3; D unclear. The germline V gene has CDR1 ENHRY and CDR2 SYGVKD. The CDR3 has 13 residues. Trimming took off 4 bases at V and 5 bases at J, with 10 bases between the two ends. CDR3 loop: CAISVGLEDTQYF. DNA for the CDR3: TGTGCCATCAGTGTGGGCCTGGAAGATACGCAGTATTTT.